This TCR beta chain was sequenced in a study of blood T cell repertoires in COVID-19 (dated by TCRdb to about 2020). Concerning the study at large: Samples from collaborators originated in the United States, Italy and Spain and spanned both the acute and convalescent phases of COVID-19. The dataset comprised deeply sampled blood TCRbeta repertoires from subjects exposed to, actively infected with, or recovered from COVID-19. The samples were drawn from two sources: the first 160 participants of the ongoing ImmuneRACE study, and over 1,000 subjects contributed by 6 global collaborators. The prospective study material was composed of cDNA or gDNA derived from T cells, B-cell-depleted T cells, or PBMCs. The repertoires were made available in a free public database intended to serve as a resource for research on the immune response to SARS-CoV-2. A de-identified subject ID, COVID-19 status, age in years and sex were almost always included in the sample metadata. Where HLA class I and class II types were available, the types were taken from metadata supplied by the sample provider, not from assay-based typing.

Deletion took 6 bases off V and 2 bases off J, with a span of 16 bases between the germline ends. Reading from cysteine to phenylalanine, the CDR3 counts 15 amino acids. Only CDR3 DNA is held: 45 bases, read in frame from base 1. CDR1 and CDR2 are read off the germline V gene as SNHLY and FYNNEI. The count of this clone is one. Its antigen is still unknown. Base qualities are not recorded, but no much larger clone differs from it by a single base. TCRbeta CDR3 regions were amplified from genomic DNA using the immunoSEQ Assay, a bias-controlled multiplex PCR. The original pipeline was this. Nucleated cell counts per sample were estimated from amplification of reference gene primers within the assay. Sequence reads were collapsed and filtered to measure the absolute abundance of every unique TCRbeta CDR3 rearrangement. Productive Simpson clonality was computed per sample as the square root of Simpson's diversity index over productive rearrangements. TCRdb provides this immuneACCESS table in a form limited to in-frame rearrangements. Some clones are lacking; in checked studies, under half of them reflect an unresolved V gene, and why the rest are absent is not known. V and J calls plus clone size are reproduced from that table; the DNA served to infer D and trimming. The sample table holds more than 250,000 clones, of which approximately 91% were seen once. The biggest ten clones account for approximately 0.7% of the sample.

Whole blood was collected in K2EDTA tubes by collaborating institutions according to the institutions' own protocols. For TCRbeta analysis, collaborator samples were shipped as frozen whole blood, as isolated PBMCs, or as DNA extracted from either sample type. General conclusions and limits of the study: The amount of clinical and demographic metadata varied by source and participant and was provided uncurated.

The chain uses TRBV2 and TRBJ2-5, with a weak D call of TRBD2 (7 bases match). Sequencing input: peripheral blood. The sequence was collected from a human donor in a cohort sampled during active COVID-19. The nucleotide sequence reads as follows: TGTGCCAGCAGGAGGGAGGGGGGGCGACAAGAGACCCAGTACTTC. It translates to CASRREGGRQETQYF.